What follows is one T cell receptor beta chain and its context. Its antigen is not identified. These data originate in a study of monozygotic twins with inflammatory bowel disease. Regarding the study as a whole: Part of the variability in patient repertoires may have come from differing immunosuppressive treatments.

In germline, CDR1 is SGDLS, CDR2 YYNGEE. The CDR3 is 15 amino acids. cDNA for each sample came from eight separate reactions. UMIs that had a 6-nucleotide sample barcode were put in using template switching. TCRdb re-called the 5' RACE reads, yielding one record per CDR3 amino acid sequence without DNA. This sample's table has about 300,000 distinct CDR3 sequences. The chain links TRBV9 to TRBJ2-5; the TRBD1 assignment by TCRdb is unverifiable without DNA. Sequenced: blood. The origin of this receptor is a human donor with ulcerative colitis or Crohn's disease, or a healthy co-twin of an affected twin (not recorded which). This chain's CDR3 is CASSVDEQGQETQYF.